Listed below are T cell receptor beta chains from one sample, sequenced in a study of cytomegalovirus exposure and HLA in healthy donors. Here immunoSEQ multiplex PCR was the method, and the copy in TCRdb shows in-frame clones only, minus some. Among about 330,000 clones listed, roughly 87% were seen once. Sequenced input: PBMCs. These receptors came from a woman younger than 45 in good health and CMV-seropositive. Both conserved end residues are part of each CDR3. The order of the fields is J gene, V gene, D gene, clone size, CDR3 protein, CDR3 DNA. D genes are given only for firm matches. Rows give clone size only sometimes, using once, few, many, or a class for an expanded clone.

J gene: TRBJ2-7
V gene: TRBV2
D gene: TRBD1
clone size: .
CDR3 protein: CASSYGGQGAYEQYF
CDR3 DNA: TGTGCCAGCAGTTATGGCGGACAGGGGGCCTACGAGCAGTACTTC

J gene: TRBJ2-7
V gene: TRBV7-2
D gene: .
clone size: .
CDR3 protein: CASSRRDEQYF
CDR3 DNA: TGTGCCAGCAGCCGGAGGGATGAGCAGTACTTC

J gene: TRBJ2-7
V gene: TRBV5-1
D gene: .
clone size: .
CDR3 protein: CASSLVGQEAGYEQYF
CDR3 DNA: TGCGCCAGCAGCTTGGTCGGGCAGGAGGCTGGCTACGAGCAGTACTTC

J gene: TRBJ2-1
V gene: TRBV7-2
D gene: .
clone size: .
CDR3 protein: CASSLSSEEQFF
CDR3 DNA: TGTGCCAGCAGCTTATCTTCGGAAGAGCAGTTCTTC

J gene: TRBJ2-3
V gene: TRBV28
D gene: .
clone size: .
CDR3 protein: CASSQQGTSSDTQYF
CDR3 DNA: TGTGCCAGCAGCCAACAGGGAACTAGCTCAGATACGCAGTATTTT

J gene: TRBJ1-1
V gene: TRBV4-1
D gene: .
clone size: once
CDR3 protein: CASSPWERSDTEAFF
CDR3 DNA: TGCGCCAGCAGCCCATGGGAACGATCGGACACTGAAGCTTTCTTT

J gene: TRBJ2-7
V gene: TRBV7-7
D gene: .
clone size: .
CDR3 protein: CASNSNRVGLDEQYF
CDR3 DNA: TGTGCCAGCAACTCGAACAGGGTCGGATTGGATGAGCAGTACTTC

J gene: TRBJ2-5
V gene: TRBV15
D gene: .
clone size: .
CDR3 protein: CATSRVGGLGKETQYF
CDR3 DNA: TGTGCCACCAGCAGAGTCGGGGGACTCGGAAAAGAGACCCAGTACTTC

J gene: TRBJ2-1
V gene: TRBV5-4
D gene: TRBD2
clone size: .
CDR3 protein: CASSGIAGSAYNEQFF
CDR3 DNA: TGTGCCAGCAGCGGGATAGCGGGAAGCGCCTACAATGAGCAGTTCTTC

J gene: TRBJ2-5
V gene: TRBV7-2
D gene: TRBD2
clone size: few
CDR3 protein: CASTLMAGGAGGKTQYF
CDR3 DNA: TGTGCCAGCACCCTGATGGCGGGGGGGGCTGGCGGGAAGACCCAGTACTTC

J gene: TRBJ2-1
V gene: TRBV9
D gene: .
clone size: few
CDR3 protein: CASGQQGEQFF
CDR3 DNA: TGTGCCAGCGGACAACAAGGGGAGCAGTTCTTC

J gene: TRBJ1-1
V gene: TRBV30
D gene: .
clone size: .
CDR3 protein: CAWSPRGNTEAFF
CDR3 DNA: TGTGCTTGGAGTCCCAGGGGGAACACTGAAGCTTTCTTT

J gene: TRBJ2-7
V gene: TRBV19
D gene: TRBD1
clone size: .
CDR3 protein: CASSDGQGSYEQYF
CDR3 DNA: TGTGCCAGTAGTGATGGACAGGGTTCCTACGAGCAGTACTTC

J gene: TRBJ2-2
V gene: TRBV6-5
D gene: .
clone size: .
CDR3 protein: CASSYSKGVGELFF
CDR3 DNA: TGTGCCAGCAGTTACTCGAAAGGGGTCGGGGAGCTGTTTTTT

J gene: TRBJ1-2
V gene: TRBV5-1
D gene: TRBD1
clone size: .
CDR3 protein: CASGFRTGGYGYTF
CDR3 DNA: TGCGCCAGCGGCTTTCGGACAGGGGGCTATGGCTACACCTTC

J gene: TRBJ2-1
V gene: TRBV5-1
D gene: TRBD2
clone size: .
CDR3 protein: CASSLRTSGPYNEQFF
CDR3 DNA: TGCGCCAGCAGCCTTCGGACTAGCGGCCCGTACAATGAGCAGTTCTTC

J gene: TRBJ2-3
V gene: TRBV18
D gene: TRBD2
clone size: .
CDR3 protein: CASSQGLALRADTQYF
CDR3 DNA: TGTGCCAGCTCACAGGGACTAGCTCTAAGGGCAGATACGCAGTATTTT

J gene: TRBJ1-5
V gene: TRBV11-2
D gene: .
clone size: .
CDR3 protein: CASSLDSKLNQPQHF
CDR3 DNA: TGTGCCAGCAGCTTAGACAGCAAACTTAATCAGCCCCAGCATTTT

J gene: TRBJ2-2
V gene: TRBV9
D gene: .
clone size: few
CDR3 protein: CASSVATGELFF
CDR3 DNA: TGTGCCAGCAGCGTAGCTACCGGGGAGCTGTTTTTT

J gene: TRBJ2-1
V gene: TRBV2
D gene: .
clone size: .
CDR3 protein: CASRGRVYEQFF
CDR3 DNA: TGTGCCAGCAGGGGAAGGGTATATGAGCAGTTCTTC

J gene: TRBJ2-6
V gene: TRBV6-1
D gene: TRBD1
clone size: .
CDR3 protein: CASTWTGTGANVLTF
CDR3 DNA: TGTGCCAGCACCTGGACAGGAACCGGGGCCAACGTCCTGACTTTC

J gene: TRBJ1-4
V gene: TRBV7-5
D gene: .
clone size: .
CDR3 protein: CVRAGTFPTNEKLFF
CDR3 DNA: TGTGTCAGAGCTGGGACGTTTCCAACTAATGAAAAACTGTTTTTT

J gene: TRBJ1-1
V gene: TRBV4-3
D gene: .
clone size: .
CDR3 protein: CASSQDQGMNTEAFF
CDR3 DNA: TGCGCCAGCAGCCAAGATCAGGGGATGAACACTGAAGCTTTCTTT

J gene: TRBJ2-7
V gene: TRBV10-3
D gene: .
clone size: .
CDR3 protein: CAISGSPRNEQYF
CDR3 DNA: TGTGCCATCAGCGGGTCCCCCAGGAACGAGCAGTACTTC

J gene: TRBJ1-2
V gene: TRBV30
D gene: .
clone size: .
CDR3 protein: CAWSVVGAEANYGYTF
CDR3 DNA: TGTGCCTGGAGTGTAGTAGGGGCAGAAGCTAACTATGGCTACACCTTC

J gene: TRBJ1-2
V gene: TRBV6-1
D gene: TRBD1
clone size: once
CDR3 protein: CASRRREGGFGYTF
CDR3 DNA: TGTGCCAGCCGACGGCGTGAAGGGGGCTTTGGCTACACCTTC

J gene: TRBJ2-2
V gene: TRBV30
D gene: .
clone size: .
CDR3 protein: CAWSRASGRAGELFF
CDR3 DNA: TGTGCCTGGTCCCGGGCCTCGGGAAGGGCCGGGGAGCTGTTTTTT

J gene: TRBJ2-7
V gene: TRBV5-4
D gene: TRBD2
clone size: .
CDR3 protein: CASSPTAGANFYEQYF
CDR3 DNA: TGTGCCAGCAGCCCAACAGCGGGGGCAAACTTCTACGAGCAGTACTTC

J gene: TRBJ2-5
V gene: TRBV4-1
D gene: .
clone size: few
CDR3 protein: CASSGGTEETQYF
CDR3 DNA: TGCGCCAGCAGCGGAGGGACGGAAGAGACCCAGTACTTC

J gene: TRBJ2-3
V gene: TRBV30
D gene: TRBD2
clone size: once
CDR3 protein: CAWSVSLAGLTDTQYF
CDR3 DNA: TGTGCCTGGAGTGTAAGCCTAGCGGGGCTCACAGATACGCAGTATTTT

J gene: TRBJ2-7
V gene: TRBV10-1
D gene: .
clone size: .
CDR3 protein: CASSFNRDEDEQYF
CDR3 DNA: TGCGCCAGCAGTTTCAACAGGGACGAAGACGAGCAGTACTTC

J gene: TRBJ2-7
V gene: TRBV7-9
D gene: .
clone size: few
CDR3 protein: CASSPRLYEQYF
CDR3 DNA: TGTGCCAGCAGCCCTCGACTCTACGAGCAGTACTTC

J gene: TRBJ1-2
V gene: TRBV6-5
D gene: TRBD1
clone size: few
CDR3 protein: CASSPTGIPNYGYTF
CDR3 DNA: TGTGCCAGCAGTCCGACAGGGATCCCCAACTATGGCTACACCTTC

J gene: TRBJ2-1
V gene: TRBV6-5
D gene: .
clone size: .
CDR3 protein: CASTGTGEQFF
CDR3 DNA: TGTGCCAGCACAGGGACGGGCGAGCAGTTCTTC

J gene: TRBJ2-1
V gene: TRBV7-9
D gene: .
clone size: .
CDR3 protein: CASSSAIWRPNEQFF
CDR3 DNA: TGTGCCAGCAGTTCGGCGATTTGGCGACCCAATGAGCAGTTCTTC

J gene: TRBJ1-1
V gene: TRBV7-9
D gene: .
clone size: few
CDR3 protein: CASSFSNTEAFF
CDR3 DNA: TGTGCCAGCAGCTTTTCAAACACCGAAGCTTTCTTT

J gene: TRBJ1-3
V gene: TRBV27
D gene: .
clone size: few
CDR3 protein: CASSLLGGTIYF
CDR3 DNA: TGTGCCAGCAGTTTGCTTGGTGGGACCATATATTTT

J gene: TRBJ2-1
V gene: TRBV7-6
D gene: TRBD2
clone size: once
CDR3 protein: CASSLSSGKHNEQFF
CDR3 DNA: TGTGCCAGCAGCTTATCTAGCGGGAAGCACAATGAGCAGTTCTTC

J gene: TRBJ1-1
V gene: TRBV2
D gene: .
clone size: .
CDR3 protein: CASSKVNTEAFF
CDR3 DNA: TGTGCCAGCAGTAAAGTGAACACTGAAGCTTTCTTT

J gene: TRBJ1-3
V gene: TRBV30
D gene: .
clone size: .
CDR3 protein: CAWTYISPSRGNTIYF
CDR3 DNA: TGTGCCTGGACCTACATCAGCCCATCTCGCGGAAACACCATATATTTT

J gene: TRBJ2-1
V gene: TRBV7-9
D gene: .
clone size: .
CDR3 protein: CASSLAGRNEQFF
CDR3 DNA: TGTGCCAGCAGCTTAGCCGGTCGGAATGAGCAGTTCTTC

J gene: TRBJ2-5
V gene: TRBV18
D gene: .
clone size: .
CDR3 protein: CASSLASPQETQYF
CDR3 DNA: TGTGCCAGCTCCTTAGCTTCCCCACAAGAGACCCAGTACTTC

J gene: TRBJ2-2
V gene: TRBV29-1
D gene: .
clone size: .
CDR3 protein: CSVERGRRTGELFF
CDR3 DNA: TGCAGCGTTGAAAGGGGTAGAAGAACCGGGGAGCTGTTTTTT

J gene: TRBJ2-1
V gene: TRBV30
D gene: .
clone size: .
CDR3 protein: CAWIPRGNEQFF
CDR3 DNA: TGTGCCTGGATCCCCCGGGGGAATGAGCAGTTCTTC

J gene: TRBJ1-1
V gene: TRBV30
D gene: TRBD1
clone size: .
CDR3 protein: CAWTDTGTGTAEAFF
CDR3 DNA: TGTGCCTGGACTGATACAGGGACAGGGACGGCTGAAGCTTTCTTT

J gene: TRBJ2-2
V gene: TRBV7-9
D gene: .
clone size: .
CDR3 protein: CASSFRSGSIGELFF
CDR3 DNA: TGTGCCAGCAGCTTTCGTAGCGGTAGTATCGGGGAGCTGTTTTTT

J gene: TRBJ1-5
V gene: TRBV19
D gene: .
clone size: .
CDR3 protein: CASRGWGSSNQPQHF
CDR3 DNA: TGTGCCAGTAGGGGTTGGGGTAGTAGCAATCAGCCCCAGCATTTT